Below, 10 T cell receptor beta chains from the same sample are listed, as sequenced in a study of cytomegalovirus exposure and HLA in healthy donors. 60 Vbeta and 13 Jbeta primers were used in PCR. Sequencing was performed with immunoSEQ multiplex PCR; in TCRdb, only in-frame clones are kept and a portion is missing. The repertoire includes 74,000 or so clones, 65% to 70% of them detected once, and approximately 2.2% sits in the top ten. Material: PBMCs. The receptors derive from a woman in her twenties or thirties in good health and CMV-seronegative.

This clone was observed a single time. The chain joins TRBV19 to TRBJ1-1; a weak D match, TRBD1 (5 bases). This CDR3 has 12 amino acids. Trimming took 7 bases from V and 7 from J, leaving 13 bases between them. CDR1 and CDR2 (germline): LNHDA, SQIVND (reference sequence). This CDR3 is CASMRVGGEAFF. The CDR3 DNA sequence: TGTGCCAGTATGAGGGTCGGGGGTGAAGCTTTCTTT. Variable domain in full (rest from reference TRBV19 and TRBJ1-1): DGGITQSPKYLFRKEGQNVTLSCEQNLNHDAMYWYRQDPGQGLRLIYYSQIVNDFQKGDIAEGYSVSREKKESFPLTVTSAQKNPTAFYLCASMRVGGEAFFGQGTRLTVV.

J is TRBJ2-1 and V is TRBV6-5; TRBD1 is a possible D gene (5 bases). Germline loops: CDR1 MNHEY, CDR2 SVGAGI. V was clipped by 3 bases and J by 4 bases, with 13 bases between them. The CDR3 sequence is 15 residues long. CDR3 coding DNA: TGTGCCAGCAGTTATCGACAGAAACCTTACAATGAGCAGTTCTTC. As protein: CASSYRQKPYNEQFF.

This rearrangement joins TRBV27 to TRBJ2-7, with 9 nucleotides matching TRBD1. Germline lookup yields CDR1 MNHEY and CDR2 SMNVEV (reference sequence). The J segment lost 5 bases and the V segment lost 6 bases, leaving 5 bases of the junction unmatched. The length of the CDR3 is 13 residues. CDR3 sequence reads: CASRGQGKNEQYF. The CDR3 DNA is TGTGCCAGCAGAGGACAGGGGAAGAACGAGCAGTACTTC.

This chain uses TRBV30 with TRBJ2-1, with TRBD2 identical over 15 bases. The germline gives CDR1 GTSNPN, CDR2 SVGIG (reference sequence). The CDR3 has 19 residues. V lost 0 bases and J lost 5; bases outside the gene matches: 11. The CDR3 reads CAWSVPGLAGGPGHNEQFF. CDR3 bases: TGTGCCTGGAGTGTCCCCGGACTAGCGGGGGGGCCTGGGCACAATGAGCAGTTCTTC.

This clone appeared a few times. CDR3 amino acids: CASRTGLAGVQETQYF. The CDR3, as DNA: TGTGCCAGCAGAACGGGACTAGCGGGAGTTCAAGAGACCCAGTACTTC. The V call is TRBV2, the J call TRBJ2-5; 14 bases align to TRBD2. CDR1 SNHLY and CDR2 FYNNEI come from the germline V gene. V was pared by 6 bases and J by 2 bases, with 5 bases of the junction left unmatched. CDR3 length: 16 residues.

The chain is built from TRBV29-1 and TRBJ1-2, with D uncertain. V gave up 7 bases and J gave up 2 bases, with 8 bases separating them. Germline assignment: CDR1 SQVTM and CDR2 ANQGSEA. The CDR3 is made up of 11 amino acids. The CDR3, as DNA: TGCAGCGCCGGACTGAACTATGGCTACACCTTC. As protein: CSAGLNYGYTF.

The V gene is TRBV7-3, the J gene TRBJ2-5, with D maybe TRBD2 (7 bases). The CDR3 is 15 amino acids. Germline V gene sequence: CDR1 SGHTA, CDR2 FQGTGA. Trimming removed 5 bases at V and 4 bases at J, with 17 bases between. CDR3 coding DNA: TGTGCCAGCAGCCTCCTCGGGGGGCGAGGAGAGACCCAGTACTTC. It translates to CASSLLGGRGETQYF.

The chain recombines TRBV6-5 with TRBJ2-5; 7 positions agree with TRBD1. Per germline, CDR1 MNHEY and CDR2 SVGAGI. CDR3 length: 14 residues. V lost 6 bases, J lost 5 bases, and 9 bases stayed unmatched. The CDR3 DNA is TGTGCCAGCAGGAAGACAGGGCGGTACGAGACCCAGTACTTC. Translating gives CASRKTGRYETQYF.

The V call is TRBV29-1, the J call TRBJ2-7; no clear D gene. The CDR3 length is 9 residues. CDR1 and CDR2 (germline): SQVTM, ANQGSEA. Deletions cut 7 bases from V and 6 bases from J, with 7 bases between. In nucleotides, the CDR3 is TGCAGCGCCCGGTCCGAGCAGTACTTC. This sequence encodes CSARSEQYF.

This clone is classed as medium-sized. The chain employs TRBV6-1 and TRBJ1-5; TRBD1 matches at 10 bases. The germline gives CDR1 MNHNS, CDR2 SASEGT. Trimming at V came to 5 bases and at J to 12 bases, leaving 10 bases not matched to a gene. The CDR3 extends over 14 amino acids. CDR3 region: CASSLDRGPRRQHF. The CDR3 DNA reads as TGTGCCAGCAGTCTTGACAGGGGGCCCCGACGCCAGCATTTT.